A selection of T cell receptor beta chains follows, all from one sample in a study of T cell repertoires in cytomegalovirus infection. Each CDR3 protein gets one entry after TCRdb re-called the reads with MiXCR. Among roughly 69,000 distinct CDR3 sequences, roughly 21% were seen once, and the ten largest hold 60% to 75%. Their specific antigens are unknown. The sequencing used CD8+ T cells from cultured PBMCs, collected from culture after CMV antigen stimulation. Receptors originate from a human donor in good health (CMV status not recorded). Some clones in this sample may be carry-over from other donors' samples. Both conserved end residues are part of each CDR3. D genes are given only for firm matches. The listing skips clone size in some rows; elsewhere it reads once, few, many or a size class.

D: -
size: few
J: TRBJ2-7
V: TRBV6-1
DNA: TGTGCCAGCAGTGACTACTACTCCTACGAGCAGTACTTC
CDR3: CASSDYYSYEQYF

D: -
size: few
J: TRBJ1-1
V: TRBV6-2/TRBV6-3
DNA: TGTGCCAGCAGTTACCCGTACGACAGCCTGAACACTGAAGCTTTCTTT
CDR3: CASSYPYDSLNTEAFF

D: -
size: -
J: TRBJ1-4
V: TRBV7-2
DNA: TGTGCCAGCAGCAGATCTGTTGCAACTAATGAAAAACTGTTTTTT
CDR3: CASSRSVATNEKLFF

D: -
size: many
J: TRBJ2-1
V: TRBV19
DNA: TGTGCCAGTACCCAGGGACGGACTGGACTTTACAATGAGCAGTTCTTC
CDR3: CASTQGRTGLYNEQFF

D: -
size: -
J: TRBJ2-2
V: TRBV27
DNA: TGTGCCAGCAGTTTAAACACCGGGGAGCTGTTTTTT
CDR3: CASSLNTGELFF

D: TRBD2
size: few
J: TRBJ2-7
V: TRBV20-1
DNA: TGCAGTGCTGGGGGATTCGGACTAGCGGGGGGCCGAAGTTACGAGCAGTACTTC
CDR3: CSAGGFGLAGGRSYEQYF

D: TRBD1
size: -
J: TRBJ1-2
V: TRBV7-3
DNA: TGTGCCAGCAGCTTGGGGACAGGGGATGGCTACACCTTC
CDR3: CASSLGTGDGYTF

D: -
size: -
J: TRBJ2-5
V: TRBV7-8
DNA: TGTGCCAGCAGCGGAGGGTCGGGCAGAGGAGAGACCCAGTACTTC
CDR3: CASSGGSGRGETQYF

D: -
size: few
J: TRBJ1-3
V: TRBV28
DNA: TGTGCCAGCAAGCACGGAAACACCATATATTTT
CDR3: CASKHGNTIYF

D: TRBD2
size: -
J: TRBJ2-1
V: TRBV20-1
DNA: TGCAGTGCTAGAACCGGGACTAGCGGGGATAGCTCCTACAATGAGCAGTTCTTC
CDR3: CSARTGTSGDSSYNEQFF

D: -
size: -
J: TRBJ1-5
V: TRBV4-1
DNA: TGCGCCAGCAGCCAGGGGGGAAGCCACAATCAGCCCCAGCATTTT
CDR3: CASSQGGSHNQPQHF

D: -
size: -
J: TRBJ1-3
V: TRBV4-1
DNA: TGCGCCAGCAGCCAAGGTGATCGCGGAAACACCATATATTTT
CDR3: CASSQGDRGNTIYF

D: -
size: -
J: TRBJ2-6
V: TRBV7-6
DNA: TGTGCCAGCAGCTTAGACCCCCCGGGTGGGGAAGGGGCCAACGTCCTGACTTTC
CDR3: CASSLDPPGGEGANVLTF

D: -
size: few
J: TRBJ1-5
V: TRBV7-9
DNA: TGTGCCAGCAGTACCCTGGCGGGGGGCAATCAGCCCCAGCATTTT
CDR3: CASSTLAGGNQPQHF

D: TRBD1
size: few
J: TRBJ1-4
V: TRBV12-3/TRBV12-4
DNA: TGTGCCAGCAGTAAAGGGGGCGAGGTAACTAATGAAAAACTGTTTTTT
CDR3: CASSKGGEVTNEKLFF

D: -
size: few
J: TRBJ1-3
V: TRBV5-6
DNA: TGTGCCAGCAGCGTCGACCGGAGCTCTGGAAACACCATATATTTT
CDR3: CASSVDRSSGNTIYF

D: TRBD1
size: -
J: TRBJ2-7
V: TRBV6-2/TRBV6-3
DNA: TGTGCCAGCAGCTACGACCGGGACAGGGGATACGAGCAGTACTTC
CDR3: CASSYDRDRGYEQYF

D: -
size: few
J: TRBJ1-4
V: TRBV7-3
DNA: TGTGCCAGCAGCTTAACGACGGGAGGGGGGAATGAAAAACTGTTTTTT
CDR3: CASSLTTGGGNEKLFF

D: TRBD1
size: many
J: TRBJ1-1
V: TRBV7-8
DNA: TGTGCCAGCAGCCTGGGACAGTTGAACACTGAAGCTTTCTTT
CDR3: CASSLGQLNTEAFF

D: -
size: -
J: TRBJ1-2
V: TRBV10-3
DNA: TGTGCCATAGACACCAACTATGGCTACACCTTC
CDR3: CAIDTNYGYTF

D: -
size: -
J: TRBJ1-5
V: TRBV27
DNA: TGTGCCAGCAGTTTCCCCTCGAAGCCCCAGCATTTT
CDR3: CASSFPSKPQHF

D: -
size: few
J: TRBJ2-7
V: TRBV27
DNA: TGTGCCAGCAGTCCCCGAGGCAGGGGATACGAGCAGTACTTC
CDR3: CASSPRGRGYEQYF

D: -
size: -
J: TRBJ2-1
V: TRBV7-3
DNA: TGTGCCAGCAGCTTGTTTGGGGGATATGAGCAGTTCTTC
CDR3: CASSLFGGYEQFF

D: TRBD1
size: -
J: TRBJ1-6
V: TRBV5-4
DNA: TGTGCCAGCAGCTCTGGGACAGGGGGCGTACGAAATTCACCCCTCCACTTT
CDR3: CASSSGTGGVRNSPLHF

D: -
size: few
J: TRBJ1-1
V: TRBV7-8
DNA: TGTGCCAGCAGCATATTCGGGGACACTGAAGCTTTCTTT
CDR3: CASSIFGDTEAFF

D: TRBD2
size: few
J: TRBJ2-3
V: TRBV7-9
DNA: TGTGCCAGCAGCCCCCGTAATAGCGGGGGGTCAGATACGCAGTATTTT
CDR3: CASSPRNSGGSDTQYF

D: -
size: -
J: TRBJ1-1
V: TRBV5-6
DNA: TGTGCCAGCAGCTTGTTCGGACGGACCGGGAGGACTGAAGCTTTCTTT
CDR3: CASSLFGRTGRTEAFF

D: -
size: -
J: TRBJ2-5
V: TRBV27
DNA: TGTGCCAGCAGCCTAGGGGGGGCAGGGAGAGAGACCCAGTACTTC
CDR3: CASSLGGAGRETQYF

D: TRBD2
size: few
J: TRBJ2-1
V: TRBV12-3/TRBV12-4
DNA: TGTGCCAGCAGTCGCAGGACTAGCGGGGGGGCGGATGAGCAGTTCTTC
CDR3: CASSRRTSGGADEQFF

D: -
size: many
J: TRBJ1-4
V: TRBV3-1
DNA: TGTGCCAGCAGCCACAAAAGAGGACCAAATGAAAAACTGTTTTTT
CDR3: CASSHKRGPNEKLFF

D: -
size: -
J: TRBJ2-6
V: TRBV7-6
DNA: TGTGCCAGCAGCTCACCAGACGGGGCCAACGTCCTGACTTTC
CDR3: CASSSPDGANVLTF

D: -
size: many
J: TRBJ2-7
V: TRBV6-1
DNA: TGTGCCAGCAGTGACGCGGGAACCCCCTACGAGCAGTACTTC
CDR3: CASSDAGTPYEQYF

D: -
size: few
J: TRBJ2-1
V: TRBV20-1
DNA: TGCAGTGCTAGAGATCTCCAAGAAAACTCCTACAATGAGCAGTTCTTC
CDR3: CSARDLQENSYNEQFF

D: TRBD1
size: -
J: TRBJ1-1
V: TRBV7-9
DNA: TGTGCCAGCACCCGAACAGGGGCGGAAGCTTTCTTT
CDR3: CASTRTGAEAFF

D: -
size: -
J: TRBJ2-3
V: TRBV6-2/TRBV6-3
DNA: TGTGCCAGCACCTTAGACAGGACTACGCAGTATTTT
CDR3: CASTLDRTTQYF

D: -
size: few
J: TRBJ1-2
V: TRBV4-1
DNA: TGCGCCAGCAGCCAAACCGGGACGGATACCTATGGCTACACCTTC
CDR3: CASSQTGTDTYGYTF

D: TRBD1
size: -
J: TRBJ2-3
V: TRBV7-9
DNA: TGTGCCAGCAGCCCGACAGGGGGTTTCTCAGATACGCAGTATTTT
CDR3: CASSPTGGFSDTQYF

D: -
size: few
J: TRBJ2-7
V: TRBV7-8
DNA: TGTGCCAGCAGCTCGCACACCGGGGGAATACACTTC
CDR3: CASSSHTGGIHF

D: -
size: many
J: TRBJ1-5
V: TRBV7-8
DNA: TGTGCCAGCAGCTTACTCGGGACACAGAATCAGCCCCAGCATTTT
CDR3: CASSLLGTQNQPQHF

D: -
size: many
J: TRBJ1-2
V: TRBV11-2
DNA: TGTGCCAGCAGCCCCACCCGGCAGTCTAACTATGGCTACACCTTC
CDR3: CASSPTRQSNYGYTF

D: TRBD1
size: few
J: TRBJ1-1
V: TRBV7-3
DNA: TGTGCCAGCAGCCCCAGACAGGGATGGGGCACTGAAGCTTTCTTT
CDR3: CASSPRQGWGTEAFF

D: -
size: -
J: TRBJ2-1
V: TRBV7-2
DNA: TGTGCCAGCAGCTTTGGGACCCCCGCTGAGCAGTTCTTC
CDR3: CASSFGTPAEQFF

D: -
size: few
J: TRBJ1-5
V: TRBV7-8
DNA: TGTGCCAGCAGCCCCCTAGGGGGGGGAAATCAGCCCCAGCATTTT
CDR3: CASSPLGGGNQPQHF

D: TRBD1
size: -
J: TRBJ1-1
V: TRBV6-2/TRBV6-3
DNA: TGTGCCAGCAGTCTACAGGGGTTTGGTGAAGCTTTCTTT
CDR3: CASSLQGFGEAFF

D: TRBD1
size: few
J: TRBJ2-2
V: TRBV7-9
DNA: TGTGCCAATGAGGGACAGGGGGCGACCGGGGAGCTGTTTTTT
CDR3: CANEGQGATGELFF

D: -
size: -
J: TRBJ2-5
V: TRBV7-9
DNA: TGTGCCAGCAGCTTCGGGGAAGGGAGAAAGACCCAGTACTTC
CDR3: CASSFGEGRKTQYF

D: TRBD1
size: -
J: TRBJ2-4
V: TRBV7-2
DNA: TGTGCCAGCAGCTTAGCGCGGACAGGGGCCAACATTCAGTACTTC
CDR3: CASSLARTGANIQYF

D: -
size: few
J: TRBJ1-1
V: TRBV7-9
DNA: TGTGCCAGCAGCTACCCCCGGGCAGGGTCTGCGACTGAAGCTTTCTTT
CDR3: CASSYPRAGSATEAFF

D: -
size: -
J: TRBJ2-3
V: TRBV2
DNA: TGTGCCAGCACCCTGACCGGCGGGGGCACAGATACGCAGTATTTT
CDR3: CASTLTGGGTDTQYF

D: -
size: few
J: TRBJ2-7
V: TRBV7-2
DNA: TGTGCCAGCAGCTTACGGTCAGGTAGCTCCTACGAGCAGTACTTC
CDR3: CASSLRSGSSYEQYF

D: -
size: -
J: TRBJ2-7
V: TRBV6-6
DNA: TGTGCCAGCAGTTACATGGGGGGTGGCGAGCAGTACTTC
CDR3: CASSYMGGGEQYF

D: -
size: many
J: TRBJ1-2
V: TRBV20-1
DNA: TGCAGTGCTAGAGAAAGCTTAACAGATCATTTCCATGGCTACACCTTC
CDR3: CSARESLTDHFHGYTF

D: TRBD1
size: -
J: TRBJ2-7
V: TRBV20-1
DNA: TGCAGTGCCAGTCCGGGACAGGGGGCGGCCTACGAGCAGTACTTC
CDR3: CSASPGQGAAYEQYF